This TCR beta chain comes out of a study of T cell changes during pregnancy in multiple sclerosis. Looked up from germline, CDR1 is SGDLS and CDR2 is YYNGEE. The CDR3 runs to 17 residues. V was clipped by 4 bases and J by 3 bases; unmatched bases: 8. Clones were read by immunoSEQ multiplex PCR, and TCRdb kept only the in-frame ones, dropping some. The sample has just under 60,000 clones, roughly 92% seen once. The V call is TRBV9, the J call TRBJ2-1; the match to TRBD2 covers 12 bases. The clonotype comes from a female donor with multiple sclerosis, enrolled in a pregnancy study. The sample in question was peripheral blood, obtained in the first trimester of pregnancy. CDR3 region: CASSPRLAGVIYNEQFF. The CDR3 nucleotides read TGTGCCAGCAGCCCGCGACTAGCGGGGGTCATCTACAATGAGCAGTTCTTC.